This T cell receptor beta chain came from a study of blood T cell repertoires in COVID-19. Looking at the study overall: There were acute and convalescent COVID-19 samples, and they came from the United States, Italy and Spain. Sample material is recorded as cDNA or gDNA derived from T cells, B-cell-depleted T cells, or PBMCs.

Original analysis: Quantification of nucleated cells was approximated via reference gene primer amplification. Here immunoSEQ multiplex PCR was the method, and the copy in TCRdb shows in-frame clones only, minus some. That table furnishes V, J and clone size, whereas the DNA furnished D and trimming. The table lists about 64,000 clones, over 60% of them singletons. CDR1 LNHDA and CDR2 SQIVND come from the germline V gene (reference sequence). CDR3 length: 13 amino acids. Trimming took off 6 bases at V and 8 bases at J, with 14 bases between the two ends. The material sequenced was peripheral blood. The V call is TRBV19, the J call TRBJ2-4, with D possibly being TRBD1 (6 bases). The TCR sequence derives from a human donor in a cohort sampled during active COVID-19. CDR3 sequence: CASRGRGSDIQYF. The CDR3 region has the DNA TGTGCCAGTAGGGGCAGGGGATCGGACATTCAGTACTTC. The full variable domain, its missing parts supplied by reference TRBV19 and TRBJ2-4, is DGGITQSPKYLFRKEGQNVTLSCEQNLNHDAMYWYRQDPGQGLRLIYYSQIVNDFQKGDIAEGYSVSREKKESFPLTVTSAQKNPTAFYLCASRGRGSDIQYFGAGTRLSVL.